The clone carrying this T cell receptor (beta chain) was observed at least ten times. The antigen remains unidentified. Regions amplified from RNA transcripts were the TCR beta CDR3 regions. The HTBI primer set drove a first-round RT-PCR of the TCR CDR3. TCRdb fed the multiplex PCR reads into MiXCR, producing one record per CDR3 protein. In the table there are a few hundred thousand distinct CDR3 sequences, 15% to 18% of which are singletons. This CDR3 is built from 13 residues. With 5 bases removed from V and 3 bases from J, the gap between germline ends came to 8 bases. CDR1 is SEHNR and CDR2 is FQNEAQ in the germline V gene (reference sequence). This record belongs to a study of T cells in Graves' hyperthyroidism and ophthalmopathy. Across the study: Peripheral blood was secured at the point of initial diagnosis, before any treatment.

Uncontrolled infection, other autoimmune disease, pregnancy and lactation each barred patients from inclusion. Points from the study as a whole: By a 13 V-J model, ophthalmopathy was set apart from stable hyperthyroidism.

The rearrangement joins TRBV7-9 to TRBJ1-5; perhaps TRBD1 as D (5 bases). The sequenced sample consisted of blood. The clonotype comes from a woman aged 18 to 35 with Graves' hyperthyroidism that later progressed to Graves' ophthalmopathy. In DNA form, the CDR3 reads TGTGCCAGCAGCACAGGTGTCAATCAGCCCCAGCATTTT. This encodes CASSTGVNQPQHF.